A single sample is the source of the 9 T cell receptor beta chains below, sequenced in a study of T cells in Graves' hyperthyroidism and ophthalmopathy. Using RNA transcripts as the source, TCR beta CDR3 regions were amplified. First-round RT-PCR of the TCR CDR3 relied on the HTBI primer set. TCRdb recomputed calls from the multiplex PCR reads with MiXCR, one row per CDR3 protein. The sample lists some 510,000 distinct CDR3 sequences; under 60% were seen once. Source material: peripheral blood or thyroid tissue (not recorded which). The receptors stem from a woman in her late teens or twenties with Graves' hyperthyroidism.

This clonotype showed up many times. The rearrangement uses TRBV25-1 and TRBJ1-4; tentatively, D is TRBD1 (5 bases). Trimming cost V 5 bases and J 0 bases, with 19 bases left between them. From germline, CDR1 is MGHDK and CDR2 SYGVNS. The CDR3 has 18 residues. The CDR3 sequence is CASSYAGTPLATNEKLFF. The CDR3 DNA follows: TGTGCCAGCAGTTACGCTGGGACGCCGCTTGCAACTAATGAAAAACTGTTTTTT. The variable domain in full, completed from reference TRBV25-1 and TRBJ1-4, reads EADIYQTPRYLVIGTGKKITLECSQTMGHDKMYWYQQDPGMELHLIHYSYGVNSTEKGDLSSESTVSRIRTEHFPLTLESARPSHTSQYLCASSYAGTPLATNEKLFFGSGTQLSVL.

This clonotype has a count of ten or more. The J gene is TRBJ1-1, the V gene TRBV29-1; D not certain. Trimming shortened V by 6 bases and J by 6 bases, and 11 bases separated the two germline ends. Germline values: CDR1 SQVTM, CDR2 ANQGSEA. The CDR3 is made up of 11 amino acids. The chain's CDR3 is CSVAVLAEAFF. The CDR3, as DNA: TGCAGCGTAGCTGTCCTGGCTGAAGCTTTCTTT.

This clonotype has a count of ten or more. V and J are TRBV29-1 and TRBJ1-3; weak D call: TRBD1 (5 bases). The CDR3 runs to 14 residues. Trimming took 0 bases from V and 5 from J, leaving 11 bases between them. Germline assignment: CDR1 SQVTM and CDR2 ANQGSEA. The CDR3 DNA follows: TGCAGCGTTGAAGATCGGGGGAGCCGAAACACCATATATTTT. Amino acids: CSVEDRGSRNTIYF.

This clonotype has only a few counts. This chain connects TRBV24-1 to TRBJ1-2, with D perhaps matching TRBD1 (6 bases). The germline CDR1 and CDR2 sequences are KGHDR and SFDVKD. The CDR3 has 13 residues. Trimming cost V 11 bases and J 5 bases, with 17 bases left between them. The CDR3 reads CASQEDSEYGYTF. In nucleotides, the CDR3 is TGTGCCAGCCAAGAGGACAGTGAATATGGCTACACCTTC.

The table lists this clonotype with a few counts. The chain carries TRBV7-2 and TRBJ1-1; the D gene is possibly TRBD1 (5 bases). Between the trimmed V and J ends, which lost 5 bases and 4 bases, there was a span of 14 bases. The CDR3 contains 14 residues. The germline V gene has CDR1 SGHTA and CDR2 FQGNSA. CDR3 in DNA: TGTGCCAGCAGCCCCTCGGGGGTGAGCACTGAAGCTTTCTTT. Translation gives CASSPSGVSTEAFF.

The rearrangement joins TRBV9 to TRBJ2-7, with D possibly being TRBD2 (6 bases). V was shortened by 4 bases and J by 4 bases, with 15 bases between the two germline ends. The V gene's germline CDR1 is SGDLS and CDR2 YYNGEE. CDR3 size: 14 residues. CDR3 sequence: CASSRAGQGYEQYF. The CDR3 DNA reads TGTGCCAGCAGCCGGGCGGGGCAGGGTTACGAGCAGTACTTC.

The rearrangement links TRBV6-5 to TRBJ2-5; D might be TRBD2 (5 bases). The germline V gene encodes CDR1 MNHEY and CDR2 SVGAGI. Trimming pared 5 bases from V and 7 bases from J, leaving 20 bases between. The CDR3 is 15 amino acids. This chain's CDR3 is CASSEWVSAAGTQYF. In DNA, the CDR3 is TGTGCCAGCAGTGAATGGGTATCGGCTGCGGGGACCCAGTACTTC.

There are a few counts of this clonotype. V is TRBV7-8 and J is TRBJ2-7; 9 nucleotides agree with TRBD1. Germline loops: CDR1 SGHVS, CDR2 FQNEAQ. The CDR3 runs 16 residues. J gave up 2 bases and V 5 bases, and 10 bases lay outside the gene matches. The CDR3 DNA follows: TGTGCCAGCAGCCAGATCACGGGACAGGGCCCCTACGAGCAGTACTTC. Its protein product is CASSQITGQGPYEQYF.

The chain is built from TRBV6-5 and TRBJ1-5, with a tentative D call TRBD1 (6 bases). Germline values: CDR1 MNHEY, CDR2 SVGAGI. V was pared by 3 bases and J by 5 bases, with 14 bases between. This CDR3 has 15 residues. In nucleotides, the CDR3 is TGTGCCAGCAGTTATATGCGCCAGGGGTATCAGCCCCAGCATTTT. Amino acid sequence: CASSYMRQGYQPQHF.